A selection of T cell receptor beta chains follows, all from one sample in a study of cytomegalovirus exposure and HLA in healthy donors. TCRdb keeps only in-frame clones here, not all; method: immunoSEQ multiplex PCR. This sample has 150,000 or so clones, with 80% to 90% found just once. Material: PBMCs. All receptors come from a woman younger than 30 in good health and CMV-seronegative. Both conserved end residues are part of each CDR3. A D gene is named only where the DNA matches it firmly. Size values are once, few and many counts, or a class for expanded clones, and some rows have none.

clone size	J gene	V gene	CDR3 length	D gene	CDR3 protein	CDR3 DNA
-	TRBJ1-2	TRBV29-1	12	-	CSAGGTNYGYTF	TGCAGCGCTGGAGGCACGAACTATGGCTACACCTTC
-	TRBJ1-6	TRBV23-1	17	-	CASSQSGSGMSDSPLHF	TGCGCCAGCAGTCAATCGGGTTCAGGGATGAGTGATTCACCCCTCCACTTT
-	TRBJ2-3	TRBV28	16	TRBD1	CASSFPRGRGTDTQYF	TGTGCCAGCAGTTTCCCCAGGGGGCGAGGGACAGATACGCAGTATTTT
-	TRBJ2-5	TRBV5-1	15	TRBD2	CASSLASGRAETQYF	TGCGCCAGCAGCTTGGCAAGCGGGAGGGCCGAGACCCAGTACTTC
-	TRBJ2-2	TRBV2	15	-	CASMVLTSNTGELFF	TGTGCCAGCATGGTACTAACTTCGAACACCGGGGAGCTGTTTTTT
-	TRBJ1-4	TRBV11-2	14	-	CASSLGSLNEKLFF	TGTGCCAGCAGCTTGGGCAGCCTCAATGAAAAACTGTTTTTT
-	TRBJ2-1	TRBV9	19	TRBD1	CASSGGTGASVTSYNEQFF	TGTGCCAGCAGCGGGGGGACAGGGGCGAGCGTAACCTCCTACAATGAGCAGTTCTTC
once	TRBJ1-1	TRBV18	16	-	CASSPFLPRMDTEAFF	TGTGCCAGCTCACCATTTCTCCCTAGGATGGACACTGAAGCTTTCTTT
-	TRBJ2-1	TRBV30	15	-	CAWSGGVGSYNEQFF	TGTGCCTGGAGTGGAGGCGTGGGCTCCTACAATGAGCAGTTCTTC
once	TRBJ2-1	TRBV19	15	TRBD1	CASSIGNRGVNEQFF	TGTGCCAGTAGTATTGGAAACAGGGGGGTCAATGAGCAGTTCTTC
-	TRBJ1-4	TRBV7-2	15	TRBD1	CASSLAAGGNEKLFF	TGTGCCAGCAGCTTGGCGGCAGGGGGTAATGAAAAACTGTTTTTT
once	TRBJ2-1	TRBV2	16	TRBD2	CASSDRRGASYNEQFF	TGTGCCAGCAGTGATCGGCGGGGGGCTTCCTACAATGAGCAGTTCTTC
-	TRBJ1-1	TRBV7-9	14	-	CASSLREGDTEAFF	TGTGCCAGCAGCTTGAGGGAAGGCGACACTGAAGCTTTCTTT
-	TRBJ2-7	TRBV27	15	-	CASSLYSPGSYEQYF	TGTGCCAGCAGTTTATATTCCCCCGGCTCCTACGAGCAGTACTTC
-	TRBJ1-4	TRBV28	16	-	CASSLVGHPTNEKLFF	TGTGCCAGCAGTTTAGTGGGCCATCCAACTAATGAAAAACTGTTTTTT